The 5 T cell receptor beta chains below all came from one sample that was sequenced in a study of human T cells and chemical hapten exposure. TCRdb re-called the 5' RACE reads through MiXCR, storing one row per CDR3 protein. The repertoire consists of fewer than 150,000 distinct CDR3 sequences, with more than 15% occurring once and the leading ten covering 2.5% to 3.5%. Unfractionated whole blood yielded the extracted total RNA. These receptors were taken from a human donor in good health.

This clonotype has a count of ten or more. The V call is TRBV6-5, the J call TRBJ1-5; 8 positions match TRBD1. V gave up 5 bases and J gave up 6 bases; unmatched junction bases: 9. Germline CDR1 reads MNHEY; CDR2 reads SVGAGI. This CDR3 region has 15 residues. This chain's CDR3 is CASSPTGQEGQPQHF. The CDR3 DNA follows: TGTGCCAGCAGTCCCACGGGACAGGAAGGTCAGCCCCAGCATTTT.

The V gene is TRBV28, the J gene TRBJ1-1, with D uncertain. Between the trimmed V and J ends, which lost 3 bases and 1 base, there was a span of 6 bases. CDR3 length equals 13 residues. Per the germline V gene, CDR1 is MDHEN and CDR2 is SYDVKM. CDR3 sequence reads: CASSLVRNTEAFF. The CDR3 DNA is TGTGCCAGCAGTTTGGTACGGAACACTGAAGCTTTCTTT.

Details on this clonotype: Compared with germline, one end of the junction differs, possibly owing to a read error. The chain combines TRBV5-6 with TRBJ2-5; 7 bases are a match to TRBD1. The germline CDR1 and CDR2 sequences are SGHDT and YYEEEE. This CDR3 is 13 amino acids long. The CDR3 DNA reads TGTGCCAGCAGCTTGGGGAGTCTCGACAGACAGGGTTTC. Residues: CASSLGSLDRQGF.

This clonotype showed up many times. The chain links TRBV4-2 to TRBJ2-5; 10 bases match TRBD2. The CDR3 loop spans 20 amino acids. Germline CDR1 is LGHNA and CDR2 is YNFKEQ. V was clipped by 3 bases and J by 4 bases; unmatched bases: 20. The CDR3 DNA sequence: TGTGCCAGCAGCCATCAAACTCCTAGCGGGAGAATTACTCCTGCAGAGACCCAGTACTTC. Translating gives CASSHQTPSGRITPAETQYF.

In its sample, this clonotype was seen a few times. This chain connects TRBV10-3 to TRBJ1-4; tentative D call: TRBD1 (5 bases). The CDR3 totals 15 residues. V lost 5 bases to trimming and J lost 1 base, with 11 bases between them. Germline values: CDR1 ENHRY, CDR2 SYGVKD. As DNA, the CDR3 is TGTGCCATCAGTCCACGTCAGGGAACTAATGAAAAACTGTTTTTT. This sequence encodes CAISPRQGTNEKLFF.